This T cell receptor beta chain originates from a study of cytomegalovirus exposure and HLA in healthy donors. Trimming removed 0 bases at V and 2 bases at J, with 11 bases between. Germline V lookup: CDR1 MNHNS, CDR2 SASEGT. There are 16 residues in the CDR3. A multiplex PCR was run with 60 Vbeta primers and 13 Jbeta primers. Repertoires were generated with immunoSEQ multiplex PCR, while TCRdb's copy carries only in-frame clones and drops some. The sample has approximately 40,000 clones, 75% to 90% seen once; the top ten hold over 10%. The source of this sequence is a middle-aged woman in good health and CMV-seropositive. The source material was PBMCs. The rearrangement uses TRBV6-1 and TRBJ1-5; D might be TRBD1 (5 bases). CDR3 DNA sequence: TGTGCCAGCAGTGAAGCAGTAGGGGAGGGCAATCAGCCCCAGCATTTT. It codes for CASSEAVGEGNQPQHF.